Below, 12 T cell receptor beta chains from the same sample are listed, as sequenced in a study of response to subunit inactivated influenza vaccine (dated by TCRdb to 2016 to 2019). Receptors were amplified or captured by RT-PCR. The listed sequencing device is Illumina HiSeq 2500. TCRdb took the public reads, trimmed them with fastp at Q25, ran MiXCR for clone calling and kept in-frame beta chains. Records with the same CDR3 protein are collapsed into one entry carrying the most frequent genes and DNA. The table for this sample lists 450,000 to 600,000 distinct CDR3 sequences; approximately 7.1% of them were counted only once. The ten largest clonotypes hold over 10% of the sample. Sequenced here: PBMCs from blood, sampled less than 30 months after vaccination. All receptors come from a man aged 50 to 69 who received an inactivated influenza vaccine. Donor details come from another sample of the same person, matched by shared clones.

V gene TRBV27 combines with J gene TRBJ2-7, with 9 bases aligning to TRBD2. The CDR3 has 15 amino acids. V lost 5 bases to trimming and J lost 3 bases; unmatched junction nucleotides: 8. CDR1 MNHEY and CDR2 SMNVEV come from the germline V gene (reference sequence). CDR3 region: CASSQTLAGHYEQYF. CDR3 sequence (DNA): TGTGCCAGCAGTCAAACCCTAGCGGGGCACTACGAGCAGTACTTC.

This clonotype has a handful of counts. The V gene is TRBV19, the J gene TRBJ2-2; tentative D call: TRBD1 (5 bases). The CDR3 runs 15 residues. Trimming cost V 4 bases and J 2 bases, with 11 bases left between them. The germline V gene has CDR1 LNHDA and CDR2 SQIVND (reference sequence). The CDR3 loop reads CASSNLQGNTGELFF. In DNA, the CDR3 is TGTGCCAGTAGTAATCTGCAGGGAAACACCGGGGAGCTGTTTTTT.

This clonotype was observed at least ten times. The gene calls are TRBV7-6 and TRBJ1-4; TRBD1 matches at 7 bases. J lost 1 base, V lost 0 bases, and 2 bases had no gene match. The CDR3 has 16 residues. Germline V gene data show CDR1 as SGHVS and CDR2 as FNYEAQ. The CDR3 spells CASSLAYRGTNEKLFF. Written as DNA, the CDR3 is TGTGCCAGCAGCTTAGCCTACAGGGGAACTAATGAAAAACTGTTTTTT. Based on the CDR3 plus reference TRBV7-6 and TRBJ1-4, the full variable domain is GAGVSQSPRYKVTKRGQDVALRCDPISGHVSLYWYRQALGQGPEFLTYFNYEAQQDKSGLPNDRFSAERPEGSISTLTIQRTEQRDSAMYRCASSLAYRGTNEKLFFGSGTQLSVL.

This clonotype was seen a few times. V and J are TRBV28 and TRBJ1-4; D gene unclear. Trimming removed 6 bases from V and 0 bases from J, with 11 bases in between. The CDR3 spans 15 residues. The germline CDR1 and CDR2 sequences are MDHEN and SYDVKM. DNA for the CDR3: TGTGCCAGCAGACCCTCCGCTGCAACTAATGAAAAACTGTTTTTT. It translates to CASRPSAATNEKLFF.

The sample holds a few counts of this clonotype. The CDR3 nucleotides read TGTGCCAGCAGCCTGGTCTTTGAGGGGACTGAAGCTTTCTTT. Translation: CASSLVFEGTEAFF. This chain links TRBV7-2 with TRBJ1-1; D perhaps matches TRBD1 (5 bases). The germline V gene has CDR1 SGHTA and CDR2 FQGNSA. The CDR3 runs 14 residues. V was pared by 5 bases and J by 5 bases, with 15 bases between.

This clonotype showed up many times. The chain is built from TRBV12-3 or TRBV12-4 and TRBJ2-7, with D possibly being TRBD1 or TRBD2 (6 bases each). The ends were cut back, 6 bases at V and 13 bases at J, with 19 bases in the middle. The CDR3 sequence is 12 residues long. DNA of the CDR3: TGTGCCAGCAGCCAATGGGGGGCTCTTATCTACTTC. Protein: CASSQWGALIYF.

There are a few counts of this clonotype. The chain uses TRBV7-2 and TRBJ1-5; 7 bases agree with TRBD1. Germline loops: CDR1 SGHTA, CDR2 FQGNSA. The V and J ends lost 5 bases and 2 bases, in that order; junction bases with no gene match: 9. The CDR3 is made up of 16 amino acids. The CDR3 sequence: CASSRRQGEGNQPQHF. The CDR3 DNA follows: TGTGCCAGCAGCAGAAGACAGGGTGAGGGCAATCAGCCCCAGCATTTT.

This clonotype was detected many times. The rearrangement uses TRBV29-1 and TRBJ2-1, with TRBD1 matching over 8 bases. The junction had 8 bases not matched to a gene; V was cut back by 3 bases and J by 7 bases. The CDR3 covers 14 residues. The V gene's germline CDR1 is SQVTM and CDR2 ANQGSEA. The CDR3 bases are TGCAGCGTTGAGTTGGACAGGGCTACGAATGAGCAGTTCTTC. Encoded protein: CSVELDRATNEQFF.

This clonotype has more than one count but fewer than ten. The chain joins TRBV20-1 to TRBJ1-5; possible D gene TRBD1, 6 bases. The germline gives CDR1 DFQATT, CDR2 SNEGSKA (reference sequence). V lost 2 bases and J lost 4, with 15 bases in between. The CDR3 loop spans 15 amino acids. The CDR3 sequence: CSARTGTRRNQPQHF. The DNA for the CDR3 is TGCAGTGCTAGAACAGGGACGAGGAGGAATCAGCCCCAGCATTTT.

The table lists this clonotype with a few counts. As DNA, the CDR3 is TGTGCCAGCAACAATCTGGGGGAGAGAACCGGGGAGCTGTTTTTT. Translation gives CASNNLGERTGELFF. The chain is built from TRBV7-9 and TRBJ2-2; D is tentatively TRBD1 or TRBD2 (5 bases each). V lost 7 bases to trimming and J lost 5 bases, with 17 bases between them. CDR3 length: 15 amino acids. Germline V gives CDR1 SEHNR, CDR2 FQNEAQ (reference sequence).

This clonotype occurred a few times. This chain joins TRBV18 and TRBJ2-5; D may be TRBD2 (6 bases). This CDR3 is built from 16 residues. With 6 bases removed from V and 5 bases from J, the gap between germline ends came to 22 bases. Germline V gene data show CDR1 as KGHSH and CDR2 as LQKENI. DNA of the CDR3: TGTGCCAGCTCGCGCAGAGAGACTCTAGCGTGGGAGACCCAGTACTTC. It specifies CASSRRETLAWETQYF.

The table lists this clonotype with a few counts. In DNA form, the CDR3 reads TGTGCCAGCAATGCCGGGACAGGCCTCTACGAGCAGTACTTC. It codes for CASNAGTGLYEQYF. This rearrangement joins TRBV2 to TRBJ2-7; 8 bases agree with TRBD1. The CDR3 is 14 amino acids. The ends lost 7 bases at V and 3 bases at J; junction bases unmatched: 8. Germline CDR1 and CDR2: SNHLY and FYNNEI.